This T cell receptor (beta chain) was documented in a study of OX40 agonist ivuxolimab in advanced cancers. Study-wide context: The dose of intravenous ivuxolimab that patients received every 2 weeks ranged from 0.01 to 10 mg/kg.

Assay: immunoSEQ multiplex PCR; the TCRdb copy retains only in-frame clones and omits some. The table has tens of thousands of clones, about 80% seen once. The CDR3 length is 11 residues. Germline V gene lookup returns CDR1 LNHDA and CDR2 SQIVND (reference sequence). Trimming removed 5 bases from V and 9 bases from J, with 9 bases in between. This material consisted of CD4+ or CD8+ T cells sorted from blood, taken in a trial of the OX40 agonist ivuxolimab. This chain uses TRBV19 with TRBJ2-3, with D perhaps given as TRBD1 or TRBD2 (6 bases each). The receptor was isolated from an adult with an advanced solid tumor such as melanoma, head and neck, liver or kidney cancer. CDR3 region: CASSAGGTQYF. CDR3 nucleotide sequence: TGTGCCAGTAGTGCCGGGGGCACGCAGTATTTT.